This TCR beta chain was documented in a study of cytomegalovirus exposure and HLA in healthy donors (TCRdb year 2017). Broadly, across the study: According to an earlier analysis of 550 to 750 of the donors, about 190 million T cells yielded some 120 million unique TCR beta sequences and around 300 Gb of sequence data. To study patterns of TCR occurrence, a later analysis re-analyzed previously published TCR beta repertoires from 700 or so donors and added high-resolution HLA genotyping. Typing coverage varied by locus: roughly 629-640 donors for A, B, C, DRB1 and DQB1; more than 500 for DQA1; over 600 for DPA1; approximately 450 for DPB1. Approximately 310 gigabases of sequencing data and 80 million or so unique TCR sequences were included in an early release covering roughly 600 HLA-typed donors. Alongside the repertoire data, information on donor age, sex, ethnicity and CMV serostatus was compiled. The genetic ancestry cluster associated with self-reported Caucasian donors included approximately 85% of the 398 genotyped donors. Because of strong linkage in the cohort, four to six DR-DQ haplotypes were treated as single units for association and clustering. The aim of the study was to test whether cataloging public T cell receptors could identify signatures of past pathogen exposure. The T cell repertoires of under 750 subjects were profiled by immunosequencing and related to cytomegalovirus serostatus. High-throughput TCR immunosequencing, statistical association of individual TCRs with disease status, and machine learning were combined to predict cytomegalovirus infection status. In addition to the first cohort of 500 to 850 subjects, a separate validation cohort of 100 to 150 different subjects was used. A later genetic analysis took genome-wide SNP genotypes for about three fifths of the 666 donors and used that subset as a discovery cohort. Class I and class II HLA loci were covered by the typing at four-digit resolution. In the later analysis, no new phenotypic data were used to find candidate immune exposures; instead, reliance was placed on TCR beta sequences and their occurrence across donors. On average, approximately 250,000 unique TCR beta nucleotide sequences were sequenced per donor among some 430 genotyped donors of the cohort, with roughly 19% of those sequences being non-productive. In an earlier analysis of around 540 of the donors, high-throughput TCR beta sequencing was used to judge whether each TCR beta V gene segment behaved as functional or pseudogenic. Every discovery cohort repertoire had been produced on one sequencing platform. Paper-wide results and their limitations: Correlated functional status among segregating V segments might be attributable to linkage disequilibrium, but an unknown experimental factor could not be ruled out. The classifier was reported to diagnose cytomegalovirus status with high specificity and sensitivity in both the original cohort and the validation cohort. The study gave a list of more than 150 TCR beta chains associated with cytomegalovirus. Most TCR sequences were seen in very few donors, while some public TCRs were found in many individuals. A later analysis found that most CMV-associated TCR beta chains appeared HLA-restricted, with HLA associations seemingly driven largely by CMV exposure. Compared with the approximately 720-donor mean, donors in an Asian-associated ancestry cluster had fewer N-insertions in productive TCRs, according to a later genetic analysis. Because HLA typing was unavailable for some donors at each locus, only the typed subset was used in association tests. The only immune exposure information available for the cohort was CMV serostatus. This cohort had only TCR beta chains sequenced, and the lack of alpha or paired-chain data limited which features could be detected. At a false discovery rate of 0.05, a later analysis linked about 16,000 TCR beta sequences to specific HLA alleles. The authors suggested that the approach could potentially be generalized to other disease states and immunological phenotypes. Because counts were too low, about 18 rarely observed V segments, including chromosome 9 orphons, were left out of the earlier analysis of over 550 of the donors. A cluster of highly shared sequence variants was judged likely to represent a technical artifact of the sequencing pipeline. When HLA alleles, especially DR and DQ, strongly co-occurred, attributing TCR associations to individual alleles was difficult. V-gene and J-gene trimming of TCR beta chains was associated with a missense DCLRE1C variant in a later genetic analysis, and the association was replicated in an independent cohort. Roughly uniform sequencing depth across donors was assumed in presence/absence analyses, although this assumption may not hold. In a later analysis, several top co-occurrence clusters were reported to appear linked to parvovirus B19, influenza, CMV and Epstein-Barr virus. An earlier analysis of 587 of the donors showed that most TCR beta V segments appeared in productive rearrangements either about 87% or about 30% of the time, which broadly matched IMGT annotations. A later analysis found that HLA-associated TCR beta chains were more clonally expanded and had lower generation probabilities than equally common non-associated chains. A further reported finding was that TCR beta sequences accurately predicted the HLA-A and HLA-B alleles for most subjects in the first cohort. Three of the identified cytomegalovirus-associated TCR beta chains were confirmed in vitro to be specific for cytomegalovirus antigens. Because the 87-base-pair reads could not distinguish some IMGT-functional V segments, including TRBV6-2 and TRBV6-3, those segments were excluded. A later analysis found that TCR association rates varied across HLA loci, with DRB1 alleles showing the most associated TCRs and HLA-C alleles the fewest.

The cohort comprised some 700 healthy bone marrow donors. At the time of sampling, every cohort member was nominally healthy, though immune exposures that went unrecorded were likely present. The donor was CMV seronegative and belonged to the group of over 350 seronegative cohort members. Every donor gave a peripheral blood sample, and the peripheral blood mononuclear cells from that sample were used for TCR beta sequencing. The Qiagen DNeasy Blood Extraction Kit was used to extract genomic DNA from the blood cell samples. CDR1 and CDR2 are read off the germline V gene (reference sequence) as GTSNPN and SVGIG. The CDR3 goes from the cysteine to the phenylalanine over 14 residues. Left in the record is the CDR3 DNA by itself, 42 bases read in frame from the first base. The trim is 1 base for V and 2 bases for J, with a gap of 11 bases between the germline ends. The library relied on the immunoSEQ multiplex PCR assay. For the multiplex PCR, a mixture combining 60 forward primers for TCR Vbeta segments and 13 reverse primers for TCR Jbeta segments was used. The CDR3 region of rearranged TCR beta genes was amplified from genomic DNA by a multiplex PCR assay. The amplified TCR beta libraries were sequenced on the Illumina HiSeq System as 87-base-pair reads. In the source study's methods: Across the 700 or so repertoires, a later analysis counted tens of millions of unique TCR beta chains, 9.5 million to 12 million of which were shared by at least two donors. A nearest-neighbor algorithm error-corrected the raw reads and collapsed the reads into unique sequences, merging closely related sequences to remove PCR and sequencing errors. Alignment of CDR3 sequences to IMGT reference sequences was used to assign V, D and J gene segments. For a sequence to be retained, a match of at least six nucleotides was required to both a V gene segment and a J gene segment. Rearrangements were called productive when the CDR3 lacked stop codons and stayed in frame with V and J; all others were non-productive. CDR3 was defined by IMGT convention, running from the second conserved V-encoded cysteine to the conserved J-encoded phenylalanine. The earlier analysis of around 640 of the donors excluded sequences that lacked an unambiguous match to a single V gene segment. An earlier analysis of a few hundred of the donors classified V segments as functional when productive rearrangements were above 56.7% and as segregating when the standard deviation between donors was above 5%. A statistical classification framework was developed to diagnose cytomegalovirus status using the catalog of TCR beta chain sequences. A later analysis assigned V and J genes by comparing TCR nucleotide sequences with IMGT/GENE-DB human TR gene sequences. Using the TCRdist pipeline, a later analysis assigned CDR3 sequences along with most-parsimonious VDJ recombination scenarios. In a later analysis, each TCR beta chain was defined by its CDR3 amino acid sequence together with its V-gene family, and reads without a unique V-gene family were excluded. To address suspected cross-contamination and a sequencing artifact, a later analysis removed around 600 highly shared, low-generation-probability nucleotide sequences. In a later analysis, a clonal expansion index for each public chain was calculated from normalized within-repertoire ranks of inferred template counts. In a later analysis, generation probabilities were computed using a VDJ recombination model fitted to out-of-frame rearrangements, and the results were checked against IGoR. In a later analysis, TCR-TCR, TCR-HLA and TCR-CMV co-occurrence was scored with hypergeometric tests, and a repertoire-size bias correction was applied to TCR pairs. In a later analysis, false discovery rates were estimated by permuting HLA or CMV assignments 20 times. A later analysis grouped co-occurring TCRs with DBSCAN, adding TCRdist sequence similarity when clustering within HLA-allele-positive subsets. Co-occurrence clustering excluded repertoires with fewer than 30,000 or more than 120,000 public chains, plus five with anomalous nucleotide sharing. Sourced from immuneACCESS, this table was stored by TCRdb with only in-frame sequences that have V and J called. A share of the clones is absent; for the studies checked, an unresolved V gene accounts for under half, and the remainder has no known explanation. V and J calls and clone size are as listed in that table; D and trimming were resolved from the DNA. Across this sample there are about 230,000 clones, with 70% to 90% seen only once. The top ten clonotypes cover 0.24% of the sample.

A word on this clone: The specificity of this receptor is unknown. Base qualities are not provided; no much larger clone lies one nucleotide away.

The chain employs TRBV30 and TRBJ1-1; perhaps TRBD1 is the D gene, with 6 bases matching. Sequencing was performed on PBMCs. This TCR came from a girl aged 2-15 years in good health and CMV-seronegative. Read as DNA, the sequence is TGTGCCTGGAGTGCACACAGGGTTAACACTGAAGCTTTCTTT. The encoded protein is CAWSAHRVNTEAFF.